This T cell receptor (beta chain) appears in the sequencing data of a study of regulatory T cells in long-lasting Graves disease. Specified time point: newly diagnosed GD, antithyroid drugs for less than 3 months. RNA from PBMCs was the source of the TCR library. Trimming at V came to 5 bases and at J to 4 bases, leaving 6 bases not matched to a gene. Germline CDR1 is SGHTA and CDR2 is FQGTGA. The CDR3 has 16 amino acids. For TCR beta, libraries came from iRepertoire HTBI primers and Arm-PCR of CDR3 regions. TCRdb recomputed calls from the multiplex PCR reads with MiXCR, one row per CDR3 protein. Counted here are around 400,000 distinct CDR3 sequences, about 12% occurring once; the ten biggest clones make up under 20%. This clonotype was observed many times. This same sample was also taken into another study, of T cells in Graves' hyperthyroidism and ophthalmopathy.

The TCR comes from a young woman with Graves disease. The material was peripheral blood mononuclear cells (PBMCs), obtained at new diagnosis, from a patient treated with antithyroid drugs. The chain carries TRBV7-3 and TRBJ2-3, with 13 bases fitting TRBD2. CDR3 sequence reads: CASSPGLAGAPDTQYF. CDR3 bases: TGTGCCAGCAGCCCAGGACTAGCGGGAGCCCCAGATACGCAGTATTTT.